The following is a TCR beta chain sequence with its context. Its antigen is still unknown. This entry comes from a study of T cell responses to AZD1222 COVID-19 vaccine. Study conclusions and caveats: Reports indicate that nearly half of spike-specific TCRs are directed at unmutated variant regions. Spike-specific TCR breadth and depth both grew after two AZD1222 doses.

The CDR3 runs to 14 residues. Trimming removed 4 bases from V and 5 bases from J, with 14 bases in between. CDR1 is KGHSH, CDR2 LQKENI, per germline. Generated by immunoSEQ multiplex PCR, the TCRdb table keeps only in-frame clones and is missing some. The sample yields 130,000 or so clones, around 90% seen once. The clonotype comes from an adult who received the AZD1222 COVID-19 vaccine. This specimen consisted of peripheral blood, obtained 28 days after the second AZD1222 dose. The chain combines TRBV18 with TRBJ1-1, with no clear D. The CDR3 DNA sequence: TGTGCCAGCTCACGGACGGTTGGAGGAACTGAAGCTTTCTTT. Amino acid sequence: CASSRTVGGTEAFF. Full variable domain (remainder filled in from reference TRBV18 and TRBJ1-1): NAGVMQNPRHLVRRRGQEARLRCSPMKGHSHVYWYRQLPEEGLKFMVYLQKENIIDESGMPKERFSAEFPKEGPSILRIQQVVRGDSAAYFCASSRTVGGTEAFFGQGTRLTVV.